The 26 T cell receptor beta chains in this list originate from one sample, sequenced in a study of shared clonotypes between healthy human individuals. Assay used: immunoSEQ multiplex PCR; TCRdb lists only in-frame clones, some missing. The data show roughly 1 million clones, about 70% seen once. Sequenced material: memory CD4+ T cells sorted from blood. Subset: CD45RA-negative fraction. These receptors all stem from a man between 18 and 29 years old in good health.

The chain uses TRBV6-5 and TRBJ1-2; 10 nucleotides line up with TRBD1. This CDR3 has 15 residues. The V and J ends lost 7 bases and 2 bases, in that order; junction bases with no gene match: 7. Germline-derived CDR1 and CDR2 are MNHEY and SVGAGI. CDR3 sequence (DNA): TGTGCCAGCAACCCGACAGGGGGCTGGAACTATGGCTACACCTTC. As protein: CASNPTGGWNYGYTF.

The gene calls are TRBV2 and TRBJ2-7, with D tentatively TRBD1 (5 bases). Germline CDR1 SNHLY, CDR2 FYNNEI. Trimming stripped 2 bases from V and 2 bases from J, with 10 bases between. The CDR3 runs 14 residues. CDR3 bases: TGTGCCAGCAGTGAATCGGCAGGGACCTACGAGCAGTACTTC. As protein: CASSESAGTYEQYF.

This chain joins TRBV28 and TRBJ2-7; maybe TRBD1 (6 bases). Per germline, CDR1 MDHEN and CDR2 SYDVKM. Trimming left V 5 bases short and J 3 bases short, with 14 bases between. CDR3 length equals 14 residues. The CDR3 protein is CASSSSRGYYEQYF. Written as DNA, the CDR3 is TGTGCCAGCAGTAGCTCGAGGGGGTACTACGAGCAGTACTTC.

The genes are TRBV29-1 and TRBJ1-2, with D possibly being TRBD1 (5 bases). Per germline, CDR1 SQVTM and CDR2 ANQGSEA. V was shortened by 4 bases and J by 2 bases, with 8 bases between the two germline ends. This CDR3 spans 12 amino acids. The CDR3 region has the DNA TGCAGCGTTGGGGGGATAAACTATGGCTACACCTTC. Translated, it gives CSVGGINYGYTF.

This clone was counted only a few times. The chain joins TRBV7-8 to TRBJ1-5; the D gene is possibly TRBD1 (5 bases). From germline, CDR1 is SGHVS and CDR2 FQNEAQ. The CDR3 totals 16 residues. V was pared by 1 base and J by 0 bases, with 10 bases between. CDR3 residues: CASSLVAGSSNQPQHF. In DNA, the CDR3 is TGTGCCAGCAGCTTAGTGGCAGGGAGTAGCAATCAGCCCCAGCATTTT.

This clone was counted only a few times. The V call is TRBV18, the J call TRBJ2-7, with D perhaps TRBD1 or TRBD2 (5 bases each). This CDR3 spans 14 amino acids. CDR1 and CDR2 (germline): KGHSH, LQKENI. V was cut by 4 bases and J by 7 bases, with 17 bases left in between. CDR3 DNA sequence: TGTGCCAGCTCACTTCGGGACGGGCTGGGGGAGCAGTACTTC. It translates to CASSLRDGLGEQYF.

The V gene is TRBV5-6, the J gene TRBJ2-3; the match to TRBD1 covers 7 bases. The length of the CDR3 is 19 residues. Germline V gives CDR1 SGHDT, CDR2 YYEEEE. The J segment lost 4 bases and the V segment lost 1 base, leaving 18 bases of the junction unmatched. The CDR3 DNA reads as TGTGCCAGCAGCTTGTTTCGGGGAACGGGACAGAAAAGGGCAGATACGCAGTATTTT. Translated, it gives CASSLFRGTGQKRADTQYF.

This chain links TRBV27 with TRBJ1-1; D is possibly TRBD1 (6 bases). CDR1 is MNHEY, CDR2 SMNVEV, per germline (reference sequence). This CDR3 comprises 16 residues. Trimming shortened V by 5 bases and J by 0 bases, and 16 bases separated the two germline ends. Here the CDR3 reads CASSREMQGLNTEAFF. CDR3 nucleotide sequence: TGTGCCAGCAGTCGGGAGATGCAGGGGTTGAACACTGAAGCTTTCTTT.

The chain combines TRBV7-2 with TRBJ2-5, with 8 positions matching TRBD2. CDR1 and CDR2 (germline): SGHTA, FQGNSA. CDR3 size: 16 residues. Unmatched junction bases numbered 12, after V lost 4 bases and J lost 5 bases. The CDR3 coding sequence is TGTGCCAGCAGCTCGGGGACTAGGAAGGGGTCTGAGACCCAGTACTTC. Its translation: CASSSGTRKGSETQYF.

V gene TRBV7-9 combines with J gene TRBJ1-2, with D unclear. Trimming took off 9 bases at V and 3 bases at J, with 17 bases between the two ends. This CDR3 contains 14 residues. Germline lookup yields CDR1 SEHNR and CDR2 FQNEAQ (reference sequence). This chain's CDR3 is CASRRETSDYGYTF. CDR3 DNA: TGTGCCAGTCGCCGGGAGACTTCAGACTATGGCTACACCTTC.

This clone was detected once. The chain has TRBV15 and TRBJ2-7, with 7 bases lining up with TRBD2. The CDR3 covers 15 residues. J lost 2 bases, V lost 1 base, and 5 bases had no gene match. The V gene's germline CDR1 is LNHNV and CDR2 YYDKDF (reference sequence). The DNA of the CDR3 is TGTGCCACCAGCAGAGTTACTAGCGAACCCTACGAGCAGTACTTC. This codes for CATSRVTSEPYEQYF.

In DNA form, the CDR3 reads TGTGCCTTGACTCTCCGGGACCAACAGTACTTC. Its protein is CALTLRDQQYF. The chain has TRBV30 and TRBJ2-4; the D gene could be TRBD1 or TRBD2 (5 bases each). Trimming pared 7 bases from V and 13 bases from J, leaving 17 bases between. Germline CDR1 is GTSNPN and CDR2 is SVGIG (reference sequence). The CDR3 spans 11 residues.

The CDR3: CSVYAGTMNTEAFF. The CDR3 DNA reads TGCAGCGTCTATGCGGGGACAATGAACACTGAAGCTTTCTTT. The chain is built from TRBV29-1 and TRBJ1-1; perhaps TRBD1 as D (6 bases). Trimming pared 6 bases from V and 0 bases from J, leaving 14 bases between. This CDR3 is built from 14 residues. Germline CDR1 and CDR2: SQVTM and ANQGSEA.

The rearrangement links TRBV5-5 to TRBJ2-3; perhaps TRBD2 as D (5 bases). V dropped 4 bases and J dropped 3 bases, with 12 bases sitting between them. CDR3 size: 14 residues. Looked up from germline, CDR1 is SGHKS and CDR2 is YYEKEE (reference sequence). The CDR3 protein is CASSRPPGTDTQYF. Here the CDR3 DNA reads TGTGCCAGCAGCCGACCACCGGGAACAGATACGCAGTATTTT.

The V call is TRBV5-1, the J call TRBJ1-5; 7 positions match TRBD1. CDR3 length: 15 amino acids. Per germline, CDR1 SGHRS and CDR2 YFSETQ. V was pared by 0 bases and J by 4 bases, with 4 bases of the junction left unmatched. The CDR3 sequence is CASSLEGAHNQPQHF. Here the CDR3 DNA reads TGCGCCAGCAGCTTGGAGGGGGCGCATAATCAGCCCCAGCATTTT.

This clone was found many times. The J gene is TRBJ1-5, the V gene TRBV6-5; 8 bases fit TRBD1. Unmatched junction bases numbered 7, after V lost 5 bases and J lost 4 bases. Germline CDR1 and CDR2: MNHEY and SVGAGI. This CDR3 region has 15 residues. The CDR3 sequence is CASSPYGQGNQPQHF. The CDR3 coding sequence is TGTGCCAGCAGTCCCTATGGACAGGGAAATCAGCCCCAGCATTTT.

Turning to this clone: This likely came from a read error, as a far larger clone is one base away. The sample holds other DNA sequences that translate to the same CDR3. The rearrangement joins TRBV6-4 to TRBJ2-3; D is possibly TRBD1 (6 bases). CDR1 is MRHNA and CDR2 is SNTAGT in the germline V gene. This CDR3 has 15 amino acids. The chain's CDR3 is CASSEGQGKADTQYF. Here the CDR3 DNA reads TGCGCCAGCAGTGAAGGTCAGGGGAAGGCAGATACGCAGTATTTT.

Notes on this clone: Other DNA variants within this sample encode the same CDR3. The chain joins TRBV5-1 to TRBJ2-5; the D is unclear. The CDR3 has 12 residues. Trimming left V 4 bases short and J 5 bases short, with 9 bases between. Germline assignment: CDR1 SGHRS and CDR2 YFSETQ. DNA for the CDR3: TGCGCCAGCAGCCTGGTTTGGGAGACCCAGTACTTC. Translation: CASSLVWETQYF.

The V and J genes are TRBV28 and TRBJ1-5; D is perhaps TRBD1 (5 bases). Germline CDR1 and CDR2: MDHEN and SYDVKM. The V end was cut by 6 bases, the J end by 2 bases, with 11 bases between. The CDR3 is 14 amino acids. CDR3 sequence: CASRPGSGNQPQHF. DNA of the CDR3: TGTGCCAGCAGACCAGGGTCTGGCAATCAGCCCCAGCATTTT.

This clone was recorded only once. The chain employs TRBV5-1 and TRBJ2-2; 9 bases are shared with TRBD1. Germline V CDR1 and CDR2: SGHRS, YFSETQ. After removal of 4 bases from V and 6 bases from J, the junction contained 13 bases not matched to a gene. The CDR3 is 17 amino acids. CDR3 nucleotides: TGCGCCAGCAGCCCGCGGGTAGGGACAGGGACGGCCGGGGAGCTGTTTTTT. Translated, it gives CASSPRVGTGTAGELFF.

The rearrangement joins TRBV30 to TRBJ2-7; 8 bases fit TRBD1. The CDR3 length is 11 residues. V dropped 2 bases and J dropped 13; count of bases not matched to a gene: 7. Germline CDR1 is GTSNPN and CDR2 is SVGIG (reference sequence). The CDR3 protein is CAWSYGQGYYF. CDR3 nucleotide sequence: TGTGCCTGGAGTTACGGACAGGGATATTACTTC.

This chain joins TRBV30 and TRBJ2-3; a weak D match, TRBD2 (6 bases). CDR1 GTSNPN and CDR2 SVGIG come from the germline V gene (reference sequence). The CDR3 covers 15 residues. Trimming pared 0 bases from V and 3 bases from J, leaving 13 bases between. For the CDR3, the DNA is TGTGCCTGGAGTGTATTCTCGGGAGTGACAGATACGCAGTATTTT. Protein product: CAWSVFSGVTDTQYF.

The chain employs TRBV5-4 and TRBJ2-5; D gene ambiguous. Looked up from germline, CDR1 is SGHNT and CDR2 is YYREEE (reference sequence). Trimming took off 0 bases at V and 3 bases at J, with 9 bases between the two ends. The CDR3 has 14 residues. The CDR3 reads CASSLGQLKETQYF. The CDR3 bases are TGTGCCAGCAGCTTGGGCCAACTCAAAGAGACCCAGTACTTC.

The genes are TRBV6-1 and TRBJ2-2; D gene unclear. Germline CDR1 and CDR2: MNHNS and SASEGT. There are 13 residues in the CDR3. Trimming cost V 6 bases and J 0 bases, with 5 bases left between them. The CDR3 is CASRSTNTGELFF. DNA for the CDR3: TGTGCCAGCAGGTCAACGAACACCGGGGAGCTGTTTTTT.

V gene TRBV4-1 combines with J gene TRBJ2-5, with 10 bases that match TRBD2. The V gene's germline CDR1 is MGHRA and CDR2 YSYEKL. The CDR3 contains 17 residues. Losses at the gene ends were 0 bases for V and 5 bases for J; bases not matched to a gene: 9. Written as DNA, the CDR3 is TGCGCCAGCAGCCAAGATTCGGAGCGGGGGGGCCGGGAGACCCAGTACTTC. Amino acids: CASSQDSERGGRETQYF.

The rearrangement joins TRBV7-6 to TRBJ2-1; 7 bases are shared with TRBD2. J was trimmed by 8 bases and V by 1 base; bases with no gene match: 2. This CDR3 spans 13 amino acids. Per the germline V gene, CDR1 is SGHVS and CDR2 is FNYEAQ. CDR3 nucleotide sequence: TGTGCCAGCAGCTTAGTGGGGGGGGATGAGCAGTTCTTC. Its translation: CASSLVGGDEQFF.